Presented here are 5 T cell receptor beta chains from one specimen sequenced in a study of regulatory T cells in long-lasting Graves disease. As for time point: newly diagnosed GD, antithyroid drugs for less than 3 months. TCR sequences were obtained from RNA taken from PBMCs. Assembly of TCR beta libraries relied on iRepertoire HTBI primers together with Arm-PCR of CDR3 regions. A single record per CDR3 protein comes from TCRdb applying MiXCR to the multiplex PCR reads. Of 400,000 to 500,000 distinct CDR3 sequences listed, less than 20% are singletons. These data also formed part of another study, on T cells in Graves' hyperthyroidism and ophthalmopathy.

The sequencing used peripheral blood mononuclear cells (PBMCs), collected at new diagnosis, from a patient treated with antithyroid drugs. These receptors came from a woman between 18 and 29 years old with Graves disease.

This clonotype was counted many times. This rearrangement joins TRBV12-3 or TRBV12-4 to TRBJ2-5; D is possibly TRBD1 (5 bases). The CDR3 consists of 15 residues. Trimming left V 0 bases short and J 3 bases short, with 11 bases between. Here the CDR3 reads CASSLAPDREETQYF. CDR3 in DNA: TGTGCCAGCAGTTTAGCCCCCGACAGAGAAGAGACCCAGTACTTC.

This clonotype was observed a handful of times. The chain couples TRBV29-1 to TRBJ2-3, with TRBD2 matching over 10 bases. The CDR3 totals 14 residues. J was trimmed by 1 base and V by 6 bases; bases with no gene match: 4. Germline V gene sequence: CDR1 SQVTM, CDR2 ANQGSEA. The CDR3 sequence is CSVLAGGGTDTQYF. CDR3 in DNA: TGCAGCGTCTTAGCGGGAGGAGGCACAGATACGCAGTATTTT.

To note about this clonotype: A read error may be the cause here, since a much bigger clone is one base away. The chain employs TRBV3-1 and TRBJ1-1; D is ambiguous. Germline CDR1 reads LGHDT; CDR2 reads YNNKEL (reference sequence). CDR3 size: 16 residues. Trimming took off 0 bases at V and 7 bases at J, with 18 bases between the two ends. CDR3 loop: CASSQDLVFPGDEAFF. The CDR3 DNA reads as TGTGCCAGCAGCCAAGATTTGGTGTTTCCCGGCGATGAAGCTTTCTTT.

This clonotype was seen more than once but under ten times. The V call is TRBV30, the J call TRBJ1-1, with D possibly being TRBD1 (6 bases). V shed 3 bases and J shed 3 bases, with 14 bases lying between them. There are 14 residues in the CDR3. In germline, CDR1 is GTSNPN, CDR2 SVGIG (reference sequence). The CDR3 DNA follows: TGTGCCTGGAGGGGACGGGGGCCGGACACTGAAGCTTTCTTT. It yields the protein CAWRGRGPDTEAFF. The full variable domain, its missing parts supplied by reference TRBV30 and TRBJ1-1, is SQTIHQWPATLVQPVGSPLSLECTVEGTSNPNLYWYRQAAGRGLQLLFYSVGIGQISSEVPQNLSASRPQDRQFILSSKKLLLSDSGFYLCAWRGRGPDTEAFFGQGTRLTVV.

This clonotype occurred many times. This chain links TRBV27 with TRBJ2-1; D could derive from TRBD1 or TRBD2 (5 bases each). The CDR3 is 15 amino acids. V was cut by 4 bases and J by 10 bases, with 20 bases left in between. Per the germline V gene, CDR1 is MNHEY and CDR2 is SMNVEV (reference sequence). CDR3 sequence: CASSSPGPRHGEQFF. CDR3 DNA sequence: TGTGCCAGCAGTTCCCCGGGACCGAGGCACGGGGAGCAGTTCTTC.